A single sample is the source of the 14 T cell receptor beta chains below, sequenced in a study of CD8+ T cells in alopecia areata. Once RNA had been extracted, it was reverse transcribed into cDNA to act as the sequencing template. TCRdb keeps only in-frame clones here, not all; method: immunoSEQ multiplex PCR. The sample comprises about 110,000 clones, 45% to 60% of which are singletons, and around 25% rests with the top ten. The material sequenced was NKG2D-low CD8+ T cells sorted from blood. All receptors come from a human donor with alopecia areata.

This clone was counted between two and nine times. The rearrangement links TRBV5-1 to TRBJ1-1, with a possible D match to TRBD1 (5 bases). Trimming removed 4 bases at V and 3 bases at J, with 13 bases between. CDR3 size: 14 residues. In germline, CDR1 is SGHRS, CDR2 YFSETQ. This chain's CDR3 is CASSGGTRDTEAFF. As DNA, the CDR3 is TGCGCCAGCAGCGGGGGGACGCGGGACACTGAAGCTTTCTTT.

By sample fraction, this clone is medium-sized (0.01 to 0.1%). The J gene is TRBJ2-1, the V gene TRBV29-1; no firm D call. From germline, CDR1 is SQVTM and CDR2 ANQGSEA. The germline V and J ends were trimmed by 2 bases and 5 bases, with 7 bases remaining between them. This CDR3 is 12 amino acids long. The CDR3 DNA reads as TGCAGCGTTGAATGGAGAGACAATGAGCAGTTCTTC. It specifies CSVEWRDNEQFF.

This clone turned up a few times. The rearrangement uses TRBV5-1 and TRBJ2-7; TRBD2 matches 8 bases. CDR3 length: 15 amino acids. V was clipped by 0 bases and J by 4 bases; unmatched bases: 6. Germline-derived CDR1 and CDR2 are SGHRS and YFSETQ. The CDR3 nucleotides are TGCGCCAGCAGCTTGGAGGCGGGAGGTGTTTACGAGCAGTACTTC. Its translation: CASSLEAGGVYEQYF.

This clone appeared once. This chain joins TRBV7-6 and TRBJ2-3, with D perhaps TRBD1 (6 bases). Germline CDR1 is SGHVS and CDR2 is FNYEAQ. The CDR3 is made up of 14 amino acids. The V end lost 2 bases, the J end lost 6 bases, and 12 bases lay between the germline ends. DNA for the CDR3: TGTGCCAGCAGCTTAACTGGGGGCATTGATACGCAGTATTTT. Encoded protein: CASSLTGGIDTQYF.

In the case of this clone: Because the CDR3 is missing its conserved closing phenylalanine or tryptophan, this is likely a read error. Because the CDR3's place on the DNA is in doubt, the DNA is left out and the CDR3 is given as listed by TCRdb. The chain is built from TRBV5-1 and TRBJ2-3. Germline V gives CDR1 SGHRS, CDR2 YFSETQ. A total of 8 residues make up the CDR3, ends included. The CDR3 protein is CASSLMPR.

V usage is TRBV7-8 and J usage is TRBJ2-5; TRBD1 agrees at 9 bases. Germline-derived CDR1 and CDR2 are SGHVS and FQNEAQ. V dropped 1 base and J dropped 5; count of bases not matched to a gene: 5. The CDR3 covers 15 residues. As DNA, the CDR3 is TGTGCCAGCAGCTTAGTGGGACAGGGATTGGAGACCCAGTACTTC. Residues: CASSLVGQGLETQYF.

This sequence joins TRBV28 and TRBJ2-2, with D tentatively TRBD1 (6 bases). V was trimmed by 3 bases and J by 4 bases, leaving 15 bases between them. Germline lookup yields CDR1 MDHEN and CDR2 SYDVKM. CDR3 length: 16 amino acids. The CDR3 spells CASSFRDRTLTGELFF. CDR3 DNA sequence: TGTGCCAGCAGTTTCCGCGACAGGACGCTCACCGGGGAGCTGTTTTTT.

In its sample, this clone was seen a few times. The genes are TRBV7-9 and TRBJ2-2; D unclear. Germline V lookup: CDR1 SEHNR, CDR2 FQNEAQ (reference sequence). With 1 base removed from V and 6 bases from J, the gap between germline ends came to 9 bases. The length of the CDR3 is 14 residues. In nucleotides, the CDR3 is TGTGCCAGCAGCTTAGGACCTGCCGCCGGGGAGCTGTTTTTT. It codes for CASSLGPAAGELFF.

This clone was detected only a few times. The chain has TRBV14 and TRBJ2-5; TRBD1 is a possible D gene (6 bases). The CDR3 contains 16 residues. Trimming pared 4 bases from V and 3 bases from J, leaving 18 bases between. Germline CDR1 SGHDN, CDR2 FVKESK. The CDR3 region is CASSRQALFGEETQYF. CDR3 nucleotides: TGTGCCAGCAGCCGACAGGCCCTTTTCGGGGAAGAGACCCAGTACTTC.

The chain has TRBV7-9 and TRBJ2-7; perhaps TRBD2 as D (5 bases). CDR3 length: 12 residues. The germline V gene has CDR1 SEHNR and CDR2 FQNEAQ (reference sequence). The V end was cut by 5 bases, the J end by 3 bases, with 8 bases between. CDR3 loop: CASSEGGYEQYF. CDR3 in DNA: TGTGCCAGCAGCGAAGGAGGCTACGAGCAGTACTTC. The full variable domain, its missing parts supplied by reference TRBV7-9 and TRBJ2-7, is DTGVSQNPRHKITKRGQNVTFRCDPISEHNRLYWYRQTLGQGPEFLTYFQNEAQLEKSRLLSDRFSAERPKGSFSTLEIQRTEQGDSAMYLCASSEGGYEQYFGPGTRLTVT.

The genes are TRBV27 and TRBJ1-1; 7 bases align to TRBD1. V shed 0 bases and J 4 bases; nucleotides not matched to a gene: 2. Germline CDR1 and CDR2: MNHEY and SMNVEV (reference sequence). The CDR3 totals 14 residues. The CDR3, as DNA: TGTGCCAGCAGTTTATCGACAGGGTTCACTGAAGCTTTCTTT. Protein sequence: CASSLSTGFTEAFF.

In regard to this clone: The germline gene is not matched at one end of the junction; a read error may be the cause. This chain joins TRBV5-1 and TRBJ2-1, with D possibly TRBD2 on 6 matching bases. The CDR3 sequence is 15 residues long. Germline V gene lookup returns CDR1 SGHRS and CDR2 YFSETQ. The CDR3 DNA sequence: TGCGCCAGCAACTTGGAGGGGCTTACCTACAATGAGCAGTTCTTC. Translation: CASNLEGLTYNEQFF. The variable domain in full, completed from reference TRBV5-1 and TRBJ2-1, reads KAGVTQTPRYLIKTRGQQVTLSCSPISGHRSVSWYQQTPGQGLQFLFEYFSETQRNKGNFPGRFSGRQFSNSRSEMNVSTLELGDSALYLCASNLEGLTYNEQFFGPGTRLTVL.

This rearrangement joins TRBV5-6 to TRBJ2-7; 8 bases line up with TRBD1. V gave up 3 bases and J gave up 6 bases; unmatched junction bases: 14. Germline V gene data show CDR1 as SGHDT and CDR2 as YYEEEE. The length of the CDR3 is 16 residues. The CDR3 DNA follows: TGTGCCAGCAGCTCCAACTCCTGGACAGGGCTCTCCGAGCAGTACTTC. This sequence encodes CASSSNSWTGLSEQYF.

The rearrangement joins TRBV20-1 to TRBJ2-1; no firm D call. The CDR3 extends over 9 amino acids. Germline V lookup: CDR1 DFQATT, CDR2 SNEGSKA (reference sequence). Trimming pared 8 bases from V and 9 bases from J, leaving 8 bases between. CDR3 amino acids: CSYSSEQFF. Written as DNA, the CDR3 is TGCAGTTACTCCAGTGAGCAGTTCTTC.